Following are 5 T cell receptor beta chains from one sample sequenced in a study of T cells expressing NK-cell markers. For each CDR3 protein, TCRdb gives one entry from its re-call of the 5' RACE reads, without DNA. This table holds around 180,000 distinct CDR3 sequences. Sequenced: blood T cells: a sorted CD56 or NKG2C T cell subset, CD4+ or CD8+ T cells, or bulk PBMC T cells (not recorded which). The receptor set was obtained from a man between 18 and 69 years old in good health.

V and J are TRBV7-9 and TRBJ2-7; lacking DNA, the TRBD1 call made by TCRdb goes unchecked. The CDR3 has 17 amino acids. Germline values: CDR1 SEHNR, CDR2 FQNEAQ (reference sequence). This CDR3 is CASSLVGVGRGHYEQYF.

The rearrangement links TRBV7-9 to TRBJ1-1; TCRdb outputs TRBD1, but without DNA this stays unchecked. This CDR3 spans 14 amino acids. CDR1 is SEHNR, CDR2 FQNEAQ, per germline (reference sequence). CDR3: CASSLSAGATEAFF.

V gene TRBV28 combines with J gene TRBJ1-4; the TCRdb D gene call, TRBD1, has no DNA to confirm it. CDR1 and CDR2 (germline): MDHEN, SYDVKM. The CDR3 is 14 residues long. The CDR3 here is CASRPDRENEKLFF.

J is TRBJ2-1 and V is TRBV27; TCRdb designates TRBD1, a call that cannot be tested without DNA. The CDR3 covers 15 residues. Germline lookup yields CDR1 MNHEY and CDR2 SMNVEV (reference sequence). The CDR3: CASSPGGGPLNEQFF.

The chain combines TRBV7-6 with TRBJ2-7; TCRdb selects TRBD1, and the lack of DNA leaves this call unchecked. Germline V gene lookup returns CDR1 SGHVS and CDR2 FNYEAQ. CDR3 length: 13 amino acids. The CDR3 region is CASSPREGYEQYF.